The clone carrying this TCR beta chain was recorded at least ten times. TCRdb recomputed clones from the PCR reads via MiXCR. The sample carries roughly 58,000 clones, approximately 4% recorded once. Before thyroid surgery, none of the patients had received any treatment. The data are from a study of metastatic and nonmetastatic thyroid tumors. CDR1 is MGHRA, CDR2 YSYEKL, per germline. The CDR3 totals 14 residues. Trimming stripped 1 base from V and 0 bases from J, with 5 bases between. V usage is TRBV4-1 and J usage is TRBJ2-3; D is uncertain. This clonotype originated in a female donor with papillary thyroid cancer or a benign thyroid nodule (not recorded which). Some clones in this sample may be carry-over from other donors' samples. Material: blood. DNA for the CDR3: TGCGCCAGCAGCCAAGCTAGTAGCACAGATACGCAGTATTTT. It specifies CASSQASSTDTQYF.